One and the same sample provided the 3 T cell receptor beta chains below, sequenced in a study of T cells after yellow fever vaccination. Via MiXCR, TCRdb re-called the 5' RACE reads, giving one row per CDR3 protein. This sample has just under 600,000 distinct CDR3 sequences; approximately 13% occur once, and the top ten carry about 14%. The sequences come from PBMCs, collected on the day of the yellow fever booster vaccination. The receptors were gathered from a man in his thirties or forties who received the YFV17D yellow fever vaccine.

Only a few counts were recorded for this clonotype. The V call is TRBV29-1, the J call TRBJ2-1; TRBD2 agrees at 9 bases. From germline, CDR1 is SQVTM and CDR2 ANQGSEA. The V segment lost 0 bases and the J segment 9 bases; nucleotides outside the gene matches: 15. The CDR3 contains 17 residues. The chain's CDR3 is CSVEDLKGLASLPEQFF. Written as DNA, the CDR3 is TGCAGCGTTGAAGATCTTAAGGGACTAGCCTCTCTACCTGAGCAGTTCTTC.

The rearrangement joins TRBV7-9 to TRBJ2-1; 10 nucleotides align to TRBD2. Germline CDR1 is SEHNR and CDR2 is FQNEAQ (reference sequence). V shed 5 bases and J 10 bases; nucleotides not matched to a gene: 8. CDR3 length: 14 residues. CDR3 sequence (DNA): TGTGCCAGCAGCCATGTCGGACTAGCGGACGAGCAGTTCTTC. This gives the protein CASSHVGLADEQFF.

There are a few counts of this clonotype. This chain connects TRBV27 to TRBJ2-2; no clear D. V was cut by 4 bases and J by 4 bases, with 13 bases left in between. The CDR3 spans 15 residues. Per germline, CDR1 MNHEY and CDR2 SMNVEV (reference sequence). CDR3 nucleotide sequence: TGTGCCAGCAGTTGGGCATCGGGCGGCACCGGGGAGCTGTTTTTT. This sequence encodes CASSWASGGTGELFF.